The T cell receptor (beta chain) described here comes from a study of cytomegalovirus exposure and HLA in healthy donors. Findings and caveats of the study: Reports described diagnosis of cytomegalovirus status by the classifier as highly specific and sensitive. Most TCR beta V segments were productive about 90% or about 30% of the time in an earlier analysis. Across donors, presence/absence analyses took sequencing depth to be roughly uniform.

The germline V gene encodes CDR1 SGHTA and CDR2 FQGTGA. Germline trimming cut 4 bases from V and 0 bases from J; bases unmatched to any gene: 15. The CDR3 runs to 18 residues. About this clone itself: Its antigen remains unidentified.

The PCR had 60 Vbeta and 13 Jbeta primers. TCRdb keeps only in-frame clones here, not all; method: immunoSEQ multiplex PCR. This table holds about 88,000 clones, approximately 71% found once. The sequencing input was PBMCs. The TCR was taken from a man in his forties or fifties in good health and CMV-seronegative. J is TRBJ2-7 and V is TRBV7-3, with TRBD1 matching 7 bases. CDR3 nucleotide sequence: TGTGCCAGCAGCTCCCTTGGTGCCTGGACAGGTCGCTCCTACGAGCAGTACTTC. Amino acid sequence: CASSSLGAWTGRSYEQYF.